The entry below gives a single T cell receptor beta chain sequence along with its context. Its cognate antigen is unknown. CDR3 size: 13 residues. CDR1 and CDR2 (germline): SGDLS, YYNGEE. V gave up 1 base and J gave up 5 bases, with 7 bases separating them. The PCR had 60 Vbeta and 13 Jbeta primers. Assay: immunoSEQ multiplex PCR; the TCRdb copy retains only in-frame clones and omits some. The profile shows around 150,000 clones, about 75% of them singletons. The source of the sample is a study of cytomegalovirus exposure and HLA in healthy donors. About the research overall: Early released data comprised tens of millions of unique TCRs from HLA-typed donors.

Overall study results and limits: TCR beta V segments were, for the most part, productive about 87% or about 30% of the time in an earlier analysis.

The genes are TRBV9 and TRBJ2-1, with D possibly TRBD2 on 6 matching bases. Sequenced sample: PBMCs. This clonotype originated in a male donor in good health and CMV-seronegative. The chain's CDR3 is CASSVIADNEQFF. Here the CDR3 DNA reads TGTGCCAGCAGCGTAATAGCGGACAATGAGCAGTTCTTC.